This T cell receptor (beta chain) is from a study of T cell responses to AZD1222 COVID-19 vaccine. TCRdb keeps only in-frame clones here, not all; method: immunoSEQ multiplex PCR. The data contain about 160,000 clones, about 88% of them singletons. A note on this clone: Its antigen is not known.

Broader study findings: Recipients of AZD1222 seropositive at baseline numbered only 5 or 6. Reportedly, nearly half of unique spike TCRs recognized epitopes outside B.1.351/B.1.1.7 mutations. Dominant at 160-218 and 743-854, vaccine-associated CD4 TCRs also spanned spike.

The source material was peripheral blood, sampled on day 0 of AZD1222 vaccination. The receptor comes from an adult in good health.

This CDR3 reads CASSLGSRGDRYGYTF. The CDR3 bases are TGTGCCAGCAGCTTAGGATCCCGGGGAGACCGTTATGGCTACACCTTC. The chain joins TRBV11-3 to TRBJ1-2; unclear D gene. V was trimmed by 1 base and J by 5 bases, leaving 17 bases between them. The CDR3 loop spans 16 amino acids. Germline CDR1 reads SGHNT; CDR2 reads YENEEA. Drawing the rest from reference TRBV11-3 and TRBJ1-2, the complete variable domain is EAGVVQSPRYKIIEKKQPVAFWCNPISGHNTLYWYLQNLGQGPELLIRYENEEAVDDSQLPKDRFSAERLKGVDSTLKIQPAELGDSAVYLCASSLGSRGDRYGYTFGSGTRLTVV.